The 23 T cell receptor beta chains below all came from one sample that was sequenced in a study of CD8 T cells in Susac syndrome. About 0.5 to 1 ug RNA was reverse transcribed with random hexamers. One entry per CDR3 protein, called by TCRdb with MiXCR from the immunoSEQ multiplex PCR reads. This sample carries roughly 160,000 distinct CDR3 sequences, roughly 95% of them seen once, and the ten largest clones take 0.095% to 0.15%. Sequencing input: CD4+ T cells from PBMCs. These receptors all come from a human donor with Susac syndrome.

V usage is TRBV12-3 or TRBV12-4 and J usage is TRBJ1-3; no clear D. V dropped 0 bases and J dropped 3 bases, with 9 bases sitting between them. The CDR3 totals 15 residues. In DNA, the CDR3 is TGTGCCAGCAGTTTAGCGCGGGGTCGTGGAAACACCATATATTTT. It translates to CASSLARGRGNTIYF.

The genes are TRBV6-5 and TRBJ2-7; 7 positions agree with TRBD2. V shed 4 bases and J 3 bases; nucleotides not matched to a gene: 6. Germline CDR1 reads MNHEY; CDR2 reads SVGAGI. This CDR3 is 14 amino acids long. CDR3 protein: CASSWGGRVYEQYF. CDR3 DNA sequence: TGTGCCAGCAGTTGGGGGGGTCGAGTCTACGAGCAGTACTTC.

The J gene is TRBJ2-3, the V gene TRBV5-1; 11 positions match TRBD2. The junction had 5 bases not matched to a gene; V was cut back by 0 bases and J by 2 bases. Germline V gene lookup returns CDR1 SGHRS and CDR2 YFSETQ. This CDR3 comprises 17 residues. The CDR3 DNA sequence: TGCGCCAGCAGCTTGGCCGTAGCGGGGGGGTTCACAGATACGCAGTATTTT. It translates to CASSLAVAGGFTDTQYF.

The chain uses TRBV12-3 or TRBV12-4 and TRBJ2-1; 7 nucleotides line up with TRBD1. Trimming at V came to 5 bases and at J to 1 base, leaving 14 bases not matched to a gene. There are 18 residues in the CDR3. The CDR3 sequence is CASSRQGTTPESYNEQFF. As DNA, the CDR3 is TGTGCCAGCAGTCGACAGGGAACTACTCCAGAATCCTACAATGAGCAGTTCTTC.

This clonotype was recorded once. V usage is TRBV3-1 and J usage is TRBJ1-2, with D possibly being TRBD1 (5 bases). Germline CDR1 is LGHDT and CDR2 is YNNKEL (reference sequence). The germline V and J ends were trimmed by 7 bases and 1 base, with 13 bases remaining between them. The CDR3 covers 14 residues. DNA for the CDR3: TGTGCCAGCACCAAGGGGCCGCATAACTATGGCTACACCTTC. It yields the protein CASTKGPHNYGYTF.

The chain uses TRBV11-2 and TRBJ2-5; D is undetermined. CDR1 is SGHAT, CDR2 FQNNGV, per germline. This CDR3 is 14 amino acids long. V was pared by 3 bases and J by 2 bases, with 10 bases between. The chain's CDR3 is CASSFMGAQETQYF. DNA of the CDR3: TGTGCCAGCAGCTTCATGGGTGCTCAAGAGACCCAGTACTTC. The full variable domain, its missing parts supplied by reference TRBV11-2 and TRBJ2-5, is EAGVAQSPRYKIIEKRQSVAFWCNPISGHATLYWYQQILGQGPKLLIQFQNNGVVDDSQLPKDRFSAERLKGVDSTLKIQPAKLEDSAVYLCASSFMGAQETQYFGPGTRLLVL.

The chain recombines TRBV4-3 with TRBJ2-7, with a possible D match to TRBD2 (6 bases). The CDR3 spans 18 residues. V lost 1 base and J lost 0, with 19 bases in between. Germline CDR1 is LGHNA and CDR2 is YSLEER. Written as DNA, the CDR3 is TGCGCCAGCAGCCAAGCCGACATAAGCGGGTCCTACTCCTACGAGCAGTACTTC. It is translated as CASSQADISGSYSYEQYF.

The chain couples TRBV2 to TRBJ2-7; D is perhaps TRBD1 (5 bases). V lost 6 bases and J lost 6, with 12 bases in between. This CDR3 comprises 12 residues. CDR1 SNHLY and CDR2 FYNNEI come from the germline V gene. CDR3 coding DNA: TGTGCCAGCAGCTTGACAGCGATCGAGCAGTACTTC. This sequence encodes CASSLTAIEQYF. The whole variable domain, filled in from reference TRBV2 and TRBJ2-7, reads EPEVTQTPSHQVTQMGQEVILRCVPISNHLYFYWYRQILGQKVEFLVSFYNNEISEKSEIFDDQFSVERPDGSNFTLKIRSTKLEDSAMYFCASSLTAIEQYFGPGTRLTVT.

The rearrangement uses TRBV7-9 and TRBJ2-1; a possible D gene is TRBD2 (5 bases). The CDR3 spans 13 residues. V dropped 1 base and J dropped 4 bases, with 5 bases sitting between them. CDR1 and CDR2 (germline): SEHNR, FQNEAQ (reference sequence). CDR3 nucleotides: TGTGCCAGCAGCTTAGTAGCGTACAATGAGCAGTTCTTC. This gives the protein CASSLVAYNEQFF.

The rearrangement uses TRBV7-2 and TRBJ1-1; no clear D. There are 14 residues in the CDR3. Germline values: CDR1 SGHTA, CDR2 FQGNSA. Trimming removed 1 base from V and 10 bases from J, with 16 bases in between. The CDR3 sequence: CASSLEAQPKVAFF. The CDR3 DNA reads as TGTGCCAGCAGCTTAGAAGCTCAACCGAAGGTAGCTTTCTTT.

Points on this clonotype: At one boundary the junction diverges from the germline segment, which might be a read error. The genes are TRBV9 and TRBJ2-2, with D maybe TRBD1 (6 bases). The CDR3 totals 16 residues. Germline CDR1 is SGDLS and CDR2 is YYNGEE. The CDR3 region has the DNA TGTGCCAGCAGCGTTCGACCTGGGGGCCTCACCGGGGTGCTGTTTTTT. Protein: CASSVRPGGLTGVLFF.

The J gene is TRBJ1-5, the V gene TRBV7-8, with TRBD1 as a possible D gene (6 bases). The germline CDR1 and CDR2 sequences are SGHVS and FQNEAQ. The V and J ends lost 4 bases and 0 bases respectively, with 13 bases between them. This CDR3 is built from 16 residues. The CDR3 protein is CASSSLTGSSNQPQHF. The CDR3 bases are TGTGCCAGCAGCTCCTTGACAGGCTCTAGCAATCAGCCCCAGCATTTT.

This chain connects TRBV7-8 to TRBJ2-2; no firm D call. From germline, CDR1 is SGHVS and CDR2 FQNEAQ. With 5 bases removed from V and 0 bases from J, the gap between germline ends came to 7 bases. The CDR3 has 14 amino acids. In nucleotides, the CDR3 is TGTGCCAGCAGCACCAACGCGAACACCGGGGAGCTGTTTTTT. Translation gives CASSTNANTGELFF.

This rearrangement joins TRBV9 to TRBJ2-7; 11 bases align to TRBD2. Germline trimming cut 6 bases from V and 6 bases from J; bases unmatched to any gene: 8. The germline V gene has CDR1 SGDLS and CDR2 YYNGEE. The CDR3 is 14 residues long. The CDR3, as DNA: TGTGCCAGCACCAAAACCGGGACTAGCGGCGAGCAGTACTTC. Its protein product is CASTKTGTSGEQYF. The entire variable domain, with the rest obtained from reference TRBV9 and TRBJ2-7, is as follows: DSGVTQTPKHLITATGQRVTLRCSPRSGDLSVYWYQQSLDQGLQFLIQYYNGEERAKGNILERFSAQQFPDLHSELNLSSLELGDSALYFCASTKTGTSGEQYFGPGTRLTVT.

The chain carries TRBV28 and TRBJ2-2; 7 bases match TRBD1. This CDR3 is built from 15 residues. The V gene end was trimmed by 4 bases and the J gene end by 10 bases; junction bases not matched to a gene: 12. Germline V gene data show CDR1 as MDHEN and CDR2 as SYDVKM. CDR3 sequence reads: CASSSQGQAMEELFF. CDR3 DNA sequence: TGTGCCAGCAGTTCCCAAGGACAGGCGATGGAGGAGCTGTTTTTT.

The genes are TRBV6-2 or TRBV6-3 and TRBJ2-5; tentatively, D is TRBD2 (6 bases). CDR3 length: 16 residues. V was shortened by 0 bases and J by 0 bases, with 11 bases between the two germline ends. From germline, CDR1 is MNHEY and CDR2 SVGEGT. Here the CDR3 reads CASSYSRDEYQETQYF. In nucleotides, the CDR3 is TGTGCCAGCAGTTACTCGCGGGACGAATACCAAGAGACCCAGTACTTC.

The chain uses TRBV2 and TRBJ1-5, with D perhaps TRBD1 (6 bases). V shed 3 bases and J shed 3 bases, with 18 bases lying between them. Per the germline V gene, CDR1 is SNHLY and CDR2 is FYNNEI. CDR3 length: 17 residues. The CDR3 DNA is TGTGCCAGCAGTGATTCCCGGGGGGCTAACTTCAATCAGCCCCAGCATTTT. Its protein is CASSDSRGANFNQPQHF. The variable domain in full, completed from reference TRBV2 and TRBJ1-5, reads EPEVTQTPSHQVTQMGQEVILRCVPISNHLYFYWYRQILGQKVEFLVSFYNNEISEKSEIFDDQFSVERPDGSNFTLKIRSTKLEDSAMYFCASSDSRGANFNQPQHFGDGTRLSIL.

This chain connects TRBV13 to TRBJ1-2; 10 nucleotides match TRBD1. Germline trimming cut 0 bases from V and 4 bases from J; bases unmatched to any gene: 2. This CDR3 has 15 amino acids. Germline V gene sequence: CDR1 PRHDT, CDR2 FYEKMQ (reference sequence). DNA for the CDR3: TGTGCCAGCAGCTTAGGGACAGGGGGCGTCTATGGCTACACCTTC. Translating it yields CASSLGTGGVYGYTF.

CDR3 DNA sequence: TGTGCCAGCACTAAACGGAAGCTTCGTCGCACAGATACGCAGTATTTT. It codes for CASTKRKLRRTDTQYF. V usage is TRBV28 and J usage is TRBJ2-3; D is unclear. Germline loops: CDR1 MDHEN, CDR2 SYDVKM. Trimming left V 7 bases short and J 1 base short, with 18 bases between. The CDR3 contains 16 residues. Together with reference TRBV28 and TRBJ2-3, the CDR3 gives the full variable domain: DVKVTQSSRYLVKRTGEKVFLECVQDMDHENMFWYRQDPGLGLRLIYFSYDVKMKEKGDIPEGYSVSREKKERFSLILESASTNQTSMYLCASTKRKLRRTDTQYFGPGTRLTVL.

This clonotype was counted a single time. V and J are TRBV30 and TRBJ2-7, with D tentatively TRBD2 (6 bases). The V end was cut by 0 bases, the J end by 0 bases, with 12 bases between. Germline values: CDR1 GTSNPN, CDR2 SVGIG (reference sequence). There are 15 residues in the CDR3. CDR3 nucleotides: TGTGCCTGGAGTGTATTCGGGAGACCCTCCTACGAGCAGTACTTC. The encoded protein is CAWSVFGRPSYEQYF.

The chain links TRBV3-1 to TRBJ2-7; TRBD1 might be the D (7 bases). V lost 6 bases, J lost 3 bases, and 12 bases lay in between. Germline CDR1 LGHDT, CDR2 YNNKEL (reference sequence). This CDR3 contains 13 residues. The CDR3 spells CASSPRGVYEQYF. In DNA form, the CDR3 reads TGTGCCAGCAGTCCCAGGGGGGTCTACGAGCAGTACTTC.

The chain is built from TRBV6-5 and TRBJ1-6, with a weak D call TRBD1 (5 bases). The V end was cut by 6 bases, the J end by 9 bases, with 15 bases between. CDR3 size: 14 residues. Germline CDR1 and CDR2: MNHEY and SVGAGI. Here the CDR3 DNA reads TGTGCCAGCAGCAGGGACTTTACCCTTTCACCCCTCCACTTT. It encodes CASSRDFTLSPLHF.

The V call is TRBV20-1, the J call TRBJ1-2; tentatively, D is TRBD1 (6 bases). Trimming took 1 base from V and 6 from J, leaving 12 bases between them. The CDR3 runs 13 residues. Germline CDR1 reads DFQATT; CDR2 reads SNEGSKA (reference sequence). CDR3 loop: CSARGIQGHGYTF. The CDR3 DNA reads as TGCAGTGCTAGAGGGATACAGGGCCATGGCTACACCTTC.